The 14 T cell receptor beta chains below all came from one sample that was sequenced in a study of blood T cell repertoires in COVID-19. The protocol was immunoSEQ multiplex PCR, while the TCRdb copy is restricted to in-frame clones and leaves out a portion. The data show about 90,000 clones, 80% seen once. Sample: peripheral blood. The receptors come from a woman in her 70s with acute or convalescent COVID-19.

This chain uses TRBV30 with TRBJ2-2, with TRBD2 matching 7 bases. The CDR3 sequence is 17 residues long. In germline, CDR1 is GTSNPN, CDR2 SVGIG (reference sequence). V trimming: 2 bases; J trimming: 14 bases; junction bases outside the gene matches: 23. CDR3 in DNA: TGTGCCTGGAGTAATCGAGATGTGGGAGGGCCTCGGCCTTTACTGTTTTTT. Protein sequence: CAWSNRDVGGPRPLLFF.

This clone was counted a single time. The CDR3 nucleotides are TGTGCCAGCAGTGAGTGGAGCGGGAGCCTCTTGGAGACCCAGTACTTC. Translating gives CASSEWSGSLLETQYF. The chain couples TRBV6-1 to TRBJ2-5; 8 nucleotides align to TRBD2. The CDR3 has 16 amino acids. Germline CDR1 MNHNS, CDR2 SASEGT. Trimming at V came to 3 bases and at J to 5 bases, leaving 11 bases not matched to a gene.

This CDR3 reads CASSQIAGQDTQYF. In DNA, the CDR3 is TGCGCCAGCAGCCAAATAGCGGGGCAAGATACGCAGTATTTT. The gene calls are TRBV4-3 and TRBJ2-3, with 8 positions matching TRBD2. Germline assignment: CDR1 LGHNA and CDR2 YSLEER. The junction had 3 bases not matched to a gene; V was cut back by 2 bases and J by 5 bases. This CDR3 has 14 residues.

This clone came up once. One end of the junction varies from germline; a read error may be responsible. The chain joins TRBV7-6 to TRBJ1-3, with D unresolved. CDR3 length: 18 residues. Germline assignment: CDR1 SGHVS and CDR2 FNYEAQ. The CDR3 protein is CASSLALLTDPSGNTIYF. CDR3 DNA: TGTGCCAGCAGCCTAGCCCTCCTCACAGACCCCTCTGGAAACACCATATATTTT.

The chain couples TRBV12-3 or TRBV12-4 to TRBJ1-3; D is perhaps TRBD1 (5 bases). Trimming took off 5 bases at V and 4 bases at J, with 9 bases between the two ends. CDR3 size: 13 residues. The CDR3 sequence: CASSTRTGNTIYF. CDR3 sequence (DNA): TGTGCCAGCAGTACGCGGACAGGAAACACCATATATTTT.

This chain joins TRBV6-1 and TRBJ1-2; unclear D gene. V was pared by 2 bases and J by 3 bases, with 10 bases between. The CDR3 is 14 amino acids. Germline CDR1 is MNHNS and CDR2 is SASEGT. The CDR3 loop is CASSETAGDYGYTF. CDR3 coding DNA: TGTGCCAGCAGTGAAACAGCCGGGGACTATGGCTACACCTTC.

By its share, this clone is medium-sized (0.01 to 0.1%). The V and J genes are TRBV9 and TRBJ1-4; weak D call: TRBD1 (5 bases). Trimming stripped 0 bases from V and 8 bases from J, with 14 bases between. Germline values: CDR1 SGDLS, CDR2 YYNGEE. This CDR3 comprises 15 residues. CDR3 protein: CASSVGAGQSEKLFF. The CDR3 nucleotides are TGTGCCAGCAGCGTAGGGGCAGGGCAATCCGAAAAACTGTTTTTT.

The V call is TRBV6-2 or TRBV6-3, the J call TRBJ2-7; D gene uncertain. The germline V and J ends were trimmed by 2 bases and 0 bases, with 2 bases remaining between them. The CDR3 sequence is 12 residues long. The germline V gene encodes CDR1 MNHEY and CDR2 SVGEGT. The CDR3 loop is CASSYHSYEQYF. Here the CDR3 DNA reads TGTGCCAGCAGTTACCACTCCTACGAGCAGTACTTC.

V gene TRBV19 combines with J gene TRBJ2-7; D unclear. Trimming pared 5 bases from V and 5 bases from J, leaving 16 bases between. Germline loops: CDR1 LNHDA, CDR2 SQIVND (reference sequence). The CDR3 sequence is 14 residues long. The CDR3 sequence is CASSVAAYPHEQYF. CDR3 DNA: TGTGCCAGTAGTGTGGCGGCATACCCTCACGAGCAGTACTTC. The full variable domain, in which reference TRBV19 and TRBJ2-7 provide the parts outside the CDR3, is DGGITQSPKYLFRKEGQNVTLSCEQNLNHDAMYWYRQDPGQGLRLIYYSQIVNDFQKGDIAEGYSVSREKKESFPLTVTSAQKNPTAFYLCASSVAAYPHEQYFGPGTRLTVT.

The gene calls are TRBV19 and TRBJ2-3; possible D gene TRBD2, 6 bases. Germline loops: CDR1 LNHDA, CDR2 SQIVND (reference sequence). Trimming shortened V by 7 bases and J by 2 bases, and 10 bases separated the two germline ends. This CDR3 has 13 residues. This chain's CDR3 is CASIGRHTDTQYF. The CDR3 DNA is TGTGCCAGTATAGGGAGGCACACAGATACGCAGTATTTT. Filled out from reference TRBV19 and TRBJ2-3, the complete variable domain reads DGGITQSPKYLFRKEGQNVTLSCEQNLNHDAMYWYRQDPGQGLRLIYYSQIVNDFQKGDIAEGYSVSREKKESFPLTVTSAQKNPTAFYLCASIGRHTDTQYFGPGTRLTVL.

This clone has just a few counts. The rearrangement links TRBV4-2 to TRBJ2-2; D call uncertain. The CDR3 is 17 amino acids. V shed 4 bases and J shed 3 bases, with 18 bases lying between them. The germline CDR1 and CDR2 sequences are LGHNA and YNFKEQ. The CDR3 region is CASSLRAWQTHTGELFF. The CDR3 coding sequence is TGTGCCAGCAGCCTAAGAGCGTGGCAGACCCACACCGGGGAGCTGTTTTTT.

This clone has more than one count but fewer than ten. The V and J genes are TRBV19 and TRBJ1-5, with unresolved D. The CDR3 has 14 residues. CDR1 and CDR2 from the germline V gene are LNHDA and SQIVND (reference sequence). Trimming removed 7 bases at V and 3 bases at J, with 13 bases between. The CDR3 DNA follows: TGTGCCAGTAAGGGAGGAACCTCCAATCAGCCCCAGCATTTT. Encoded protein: CASKGGTSNQPQHF.

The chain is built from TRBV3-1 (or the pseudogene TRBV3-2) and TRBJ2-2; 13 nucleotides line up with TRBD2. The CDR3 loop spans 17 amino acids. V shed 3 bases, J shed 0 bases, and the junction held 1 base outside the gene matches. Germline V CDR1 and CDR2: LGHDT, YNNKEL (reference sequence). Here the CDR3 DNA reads TGTGCCAGCAGCCAGGGACTAGCGGGACCGAACACCGGGGAGCTGTTTTTT. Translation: CASSQGLAGPNTGELFF.

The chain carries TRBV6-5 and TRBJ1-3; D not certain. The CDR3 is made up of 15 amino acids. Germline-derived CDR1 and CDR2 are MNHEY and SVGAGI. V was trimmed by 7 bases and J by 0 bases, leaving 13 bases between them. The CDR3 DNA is TGTGCCAGCACCCTCGGAGCCTTCTCTGGAAACACCATATATTTT. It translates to CASTLGAFSGNTIYF.